The 8 T cell receptor beta chains reported below all come from one sample, sequenced in a study of cytomegalovirus exposure and HLA in healthy donors. The primer mix had 60 Vbeta and 13 Jbeta primers. Repertoires were generated with immunoSEQ multiplex PCR, while TCRdb's copy carries only in-frame clones and drops some. The sample has some 110,000 clones, 76% seen once. The sample comprised PBMCs. The source of these receptors is a man aged 45 to 65 in good health and CMV-seronegative.

This clone turned up a few times. This chain joins TRBV11-3 and TRBJ2-1, with TRBD1 matching 8 bases. The CDR3 sequence is 16 residues long. V gave up 0 bases and J gave up 5 bases; unmatched junction bases: 6. Germline V gene data show CDR1 as SGHNT and CDR2 as YENEEA. CDR3 in amino acids: CASSLEGQGAHNEQFF. CDR3 DNA sequence: TGTGCCAGCAGCTTAGAGGGTCAGGGGGCCCACAATGAGCAGTTCTTC.

The chain uses TRBV29-1 and TRBJ1-1; D remains ambiguous. The CDR3 totals 13 residues. With 0 bases removed from V and 0 bases from J, the gap between germline ends came to 5 bases. CDR1 SQVTM and CDR2 ANQGSEA come from the germline V gene. DNA for the CDR3: TGCAGCGTTGAAGAAGAGGTGAACACTGAAGCTTTCTTT. Encoded protein: CSVEEEVNTEAFF.

The CDR3 sequence is CASSPPMAGAGELFF. CDR3 DNA sequence: TGTGCCAGCAGCCCCCCGATGGCAGGGGCCGGGGAGCTGTTTTTT. This sequence joins TRBV5-4 and TRBJ2-2, with D possibly matching TRBD1 (6 bases). V lost 4 bases to trimming and J lost 6 bases, with 16 bases between them. Germline assignment: CDR1 SGHNT and CDR2 YYREEE (reference sequence). The CDR3 is 15 residues long. The variable domain in full, with the rest retrieved from reference TRBV5-4 and TRBJ2-2, is ETGVTQSPTHLIKTRGQQVTLRCSSQSGHNTVSWYQQALGQGPQFIFQYYREEENGRGNFPPRFSGLQFPNYSSELNVNALELDDSALYLCASSPPMAGAGELFFGEGSRLTVL.

Only a few counts were recorded for this clone. This chain connects TRBV4-2 to TRBJ2-3; a possible D gene is TRBD2 (5 bases). The CDR3 sequence is 13 residues long. Trimming shortened V by 2 bases and J by 7 bases, and 10 bases separated the two germline ends. CDR1 is LGHNA, CDR2 YNFKEQ, per germline. CDR3 bases: TGTGCCAGCAGCCAAAGCCCCGGGAATACGCAGTATTTT. This gives the protein CASSQSPGNTQYF.

The V gene is TRBV5-1, the J gene TRBJ1-4; D is perhaps TRBD1 (6 bases). The CDR3 extends over 14 amino acids. Germline loops: CDR1 SGHRS, CDR2 YFSETQ. V was shortened by 2 bases and J by 5 bases, with 10 bases between the two germline ends. This CDR3 is CASSFDTGNEKLFF. The CDR3 DNA sequence: TGCGCCAGCAGCTTCGATACAGGGAATGAAAAACTGTTTTTT.

The V call is TRBV6-1, the J call TRBJ2-5; 10 nucleotides agree with TRBD1. Trimming took 6 bases from V and 2 from J; bases not matched to a gene: 6. Germline values: CDR1 MNHNS, CDR2 SASEGT. The CDR3 is 15 residues long. CDR3 DNA: TGTGCCAGCAGAGGGGACAGGGGTTGGCAAGAGACCCAGTACTTC. This encodes CASRGDRGWQETQYF.

The rearrangement uses TRBV7-2 and TRBJ1-1; the D gene is possibly TRBD1 (6 bases). Germline CDR1 is SGHTA and CDR2 is FQGNSA. V was cut by 5 bases and J by 7 bases, with 17 bases left in between. There are 14 residues in the CDR3. This CDR3 is CASSGTGYNLEAFF. The CDR3 coding sequence is TGTGCCAGCAGCGGAACAGGGTACAATCTTGAAGCTTTCTTT. The full variable domain, its missing parts supplied by reference TRBV7-2 and TRBJ1-1, is GAGVSQSPSNKVTEKGKDVELRCDPISGHTALYWYRQSLGQGLEFLIYFQGNSAPDKSGLPSDRFSAERTGGSVSTLTIQRTQQEDSAVYLCASSGTGYNLEAFFGQGTRLTVV.

The chain couples TRBV2 to TRBJ1-1, with unresolved D. With 5 bases removed from V and 3 bases from J, the gap between germline ends came to 13 bases. CDR3 length: 14 residues. Germline CDR1 SNHLY, CDR2 FYNNEI. Written as DNA, the CDR3 is TGTGCCAGCAGTTTCCAATTATCAGACACTGAAGCTTTCTTT. This encodes CASSFQLSDTEAFF.